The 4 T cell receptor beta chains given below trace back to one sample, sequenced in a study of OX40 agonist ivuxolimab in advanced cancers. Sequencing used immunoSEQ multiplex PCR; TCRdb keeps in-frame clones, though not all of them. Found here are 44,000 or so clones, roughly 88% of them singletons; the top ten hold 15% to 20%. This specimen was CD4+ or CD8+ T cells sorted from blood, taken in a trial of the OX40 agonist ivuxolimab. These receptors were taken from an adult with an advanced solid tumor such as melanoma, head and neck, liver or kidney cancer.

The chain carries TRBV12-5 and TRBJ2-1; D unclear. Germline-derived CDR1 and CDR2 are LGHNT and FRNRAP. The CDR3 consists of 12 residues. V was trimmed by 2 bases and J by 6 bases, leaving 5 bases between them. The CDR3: CASGLPGNEQFF. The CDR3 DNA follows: TGTGCTAGTGGTTTGCCCGGCAATGAGCAGTTCTTC.

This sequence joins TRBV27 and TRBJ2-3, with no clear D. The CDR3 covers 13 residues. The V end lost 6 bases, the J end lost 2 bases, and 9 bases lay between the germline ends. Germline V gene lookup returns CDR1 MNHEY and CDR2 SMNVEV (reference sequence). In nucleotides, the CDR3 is TGTGCCAGCAGCACGATGCCCACAGATACGCAGTATTTT. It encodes CASSTMPTDTQYF.

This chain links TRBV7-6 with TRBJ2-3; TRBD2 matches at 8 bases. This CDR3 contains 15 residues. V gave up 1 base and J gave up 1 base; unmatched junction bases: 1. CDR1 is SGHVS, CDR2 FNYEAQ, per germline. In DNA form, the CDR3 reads TGTGCCAGCAGCTTAGAACTAGCGGGCACAGATACGCAGTATTTT. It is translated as CASSLELAGTDTQYF. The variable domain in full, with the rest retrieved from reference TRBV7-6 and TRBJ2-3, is GAGVSQSPRYKVTKRGQDVALRCDPISGHVSLYWYRQALGQGPEFLTYFNYEAQQDKSGLPNDRFSAERPEGSISTLTIQRTEQRDSAMYRCASSLELAGTDTQYFGPGTRLTVL.

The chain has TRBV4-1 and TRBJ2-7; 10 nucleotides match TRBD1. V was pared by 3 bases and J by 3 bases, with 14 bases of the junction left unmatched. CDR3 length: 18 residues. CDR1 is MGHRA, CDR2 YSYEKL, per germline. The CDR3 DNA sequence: TGCGCCAGCAGCCAGTATTGGACAGGGGGAGATCGGAACTACGAGCAGTACTTC. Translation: CASSQYWTGGDRNYEQYF.